What follows are 30 T cell receptor beta chains derived from one specimen sequenced in a study of cytomegalovirus exposure and HLA in healthy donors. PCR primers comprised 60 Vbeta and 13 Jbeta primers. Sequencing was performed with immunoSEQ multiplex PCR; in TCRdb, only in-frame clones are kept and a portion is missing. The sample shows over 200,000 clones, 75% of them seen only once. The sample was PBMCs. The receptors stem from a woman in her 30s in good health and CMV-seronegative.

The chain uses TRBV21-1 and TRBJ2-1; the table's D gene call, TRBD1, was not cross checked with the DNA. TRBV21-1 is flagged as a pseudogene. CDR3 size: 15 residues. Written as DNA, the CDR3 is TGTGCCACCCCCTCACCCCCGTTGGCCGCTGGTGAGCAGTTCTTC. Its translation: CATPSPPLAAGEQFF.

The chain has TRBV30 and TRBJ1-1; 11 bases match TRBD1. This CDR3 spans 14 amino acids. CDR1 is GTSNPN and CDR2 is SVGIG in the germline V gene (reference sequence). J was trimmed by 8 bases and V by 1 base; bases with no gene match: 6. The CDR3 loop reads CAWSGDRGLAEAFF. CDR3 bases: TGTGCCTGGAGTGGGGACAGGGGGTTGGCAGAAGCTTTCTTT. Filled out from reference TRBV30 and TRBJ1-1, the complete variable domain reads SQTIHQWPATLVQPVGSPLSLECTVEGTSNPNLYWYRQAAGRGLQLLFYSVGIGQISSEVPQNLSASRPQDRQFILSSKKLLLSDSGFYLCAWSGDRGLAEAFFGQGTRLTVV.

The V gene is TRBV5-5, the J gene TRBJ2-1; D unresolved. The CDR3 is 14 residues long. Germline V gene lookup returns CDR1 SGHKS and CDR2 YYEKEE (reference sequence). V dropped 6 bases and J dropped 5 bases, with 15 bases sitting between them. For the CDR3, the DNA is TGTGCCAGCACCCTATTCGCACTGAACAATGAGCAGTTCTTC. The encoded protein is CASTLFALNNEQFF.

The chain recombines TRBV29-1 with TRBJ2-5; 13 bases fit TRBD2. V trimming: 4 bases; J trimming: 5 bases; junction bases outside the gene matches: 13. Germline values: CDR1 SQVTM, CDR2 ANQGSEA. This CDR3 contains 17 residues. CDR3 bases: TGCAGCGTTGGGGACACACTAGCGGGAGGGCCCGTGGAGACCCAGTACTTC. The encoded protein is CSVGDTLAGGPVETQYF.

The chain uses TRBV7-2 and TRBJ1-4; the D is unclear. The CDR3 is 13 amino acids. Germline CDR1 SGHTA, CDR2 FQGNSA. Trimming took off 5 bases at V and 11 bases at J, with 15 bases between the two ends. The CDR3 sequence is CASSPIITMKLFF. In DNA form, the CDR3 reads TGTGCCAGCAGCCCAATTATTACTATGAAACTGTTTTTT.

Concerning this clone itself: Relative to the germline gene, one junction end is altered; a read error may explain this. The chain is built from TRBV7-9 and TRBJ1-1; D remains unclear. The CDR3 consists of 14 residues. Germline V gene lookup returns CDR1 SEHNR and CDR2 FQNEAQ (reference sequence). CDR3 in DNA: TGTTCCAGCAAGCTGGACTCGATGAACACTGAAGCTTTCTTT. Encoded protein: CSSKLDSMNTEAFF.

V is TRBV5-4 and J is TRBJ2-3, with 9 bases that match TRBD2. The germline gives CDR1 SGHNT, CDR2 YYREEE (reference sequence). J lost 4 bases, V lost 0 bases, and 3 bases had no gene match. This CDR3 is built from 15 residues. CDR3 amino acids: CASSLGGRVADTQYF. DNA of the CDR3: TGTGCCAGCAGCTTGGGCGGGAGGGTTGCAGATACGCAGTATTTT.

V is TRBV30 and J is TRBJ2-1, with 13 bases matching TRBD2. V lost 3 bases, J lost 5 bases, and 4 bases stayed unmatched. There are 15 residues in the CDR3. The germline CDR1 and CDR2 sequences are GTSNPN and SVGIG (reference sequence). The CDR3 reads CAWSPGLAGNNEQFF. CDR3 DNA: TGTGCCTGGAGCCCGGGACTAGCGGGAAACAATGAGCAGTTCTTC. Looking up the rest from reference TRBV30 and TRBJ2-1 gives the full variable domain: SQTIHQWPATLVQPVGSPLSLECTVEGTSNPNLYWYRQAAGRGLQLLFYSVGIGQISSEVPQNLSASRPQDRQFILSSKKLLLSDSGFYLCAWSPGLAGNNEQFFGPGTRLTVL.

The V call is TRBV7-9, the J call TRBJ1-4; D is unclear. V was clipped by 0 bases and J by 8 bases, with 13 bases between them. The CDR3 contains 15 residues. Germline CDR1 SEHNR, CDR2 FQNEAQ (reference sequence). CDR3 amino acids: CASSLAGVRGEKLFF. The CDR3 bases are TGTGCCAGCAGCTTAGCCGGAGTACGTGGAGAAAAACTGTTTTTT.

V gene TRBV5-1 combines with J gene TRBJ1-2; no reliable D call. Trimming left V 3 bases short and J 4 bases short, with 10 bases between. The CDR3 runs to 13 residues. CDR1 is SGHRS, CDR2 YFSETQ, per germline. For the CDR3, the DNA is TGCGCCAGCAGCTCGGACTCCTCCTATGGCTACACCTTC. This translates into CASSSDSSYGYTF.

The J gene is TRBJ2-2, the V gene TRBV4-2; D may be TRBD1 (6 bases). Germline lookup yields CDR1 LGHNA and CDR2 YNFKEQ. Trimming pared 2 bases from V and 9 bases from J, leaving 16 bases between. The CDR3 is made up of 15 amino acids. The CDR3 bases are TGTGCCAGCAGCCAAACCGGGACAAACGGGAGGGAGCTGTTTTTT. Translation: CASSQTGTNGRELFF.

J is TRBJ2-1 and V is TRBV11-3, with TRBD2 matching over 12 bases. V lost 5 bases and J lost 0; bases outside the gene matches: 5. Germline loops: CDR1 SGHNT, CDR2 YENEEA. This CDR3 region has 17 residues. CDR3 nucleotides: TGTGCCAGCAGCCGACTAGCGGGAGTGGTCTCCTACAATGAGCAGTTCTTC. This gives the protein CASSRLAGVVSYNEQFF.

The genes are TRBV15 and TRBJ2-3; TRBD2 matches 8 bases. V shed 0 bases, J shed 2 bases, and the junction held 4 bases outside the gene matches. The germline V gene has CDR1 LNHNV and CDR2 YYDKDF (reference sequence). The CDR3 loop spans 16 amino acids. The CDR3 sequence is CATSRDLAGSTDTQYF. In nucleotides, the CDR3 is TGTGCCACCAGCAGAGATTTAGCGGGATCCACAGATACGCAGTATTTT.

This clone was detected a few times. This chain connects TRBV2 to TRBJ1-4; D might be TRBD1 (5 bases). Germline V gene sequence: CDR1 SNHLY, CDR2 FYNNEI. The CDR3 covers 14 residues. V was shortened by 7 bases and J by 8 bases, with 17 bases between the two germline ends. CDR3 sequence: CASTLDSLSEKLFF. CDR3 DNA: TGTGCCAGCACTCTTGACAGCTTGTCGGAAAAACTGTTTTTT.

This clone was seen once. V usage is TRBV19 and J usage is TRBJ1-5; D gene uncertain. CDR1 is LNHDA and CDR2 is SQIVND in the germline V gene (reference sequence). Trimming cost V 5 bases and J 3 bases, with 8 bases left between them. The CDR3 spans 13 residues. CDR3 sequence: CASSPRDNQPQHF. CDR3 bases: TGTGCCAGTAGTCCCCGGGACAATCAGCCCCAGCATTTT.

About this clone: The junction does not match germline at one end; this may be a read error. The rearrangement joins TRBV7-7 to TRBJ2-5, with 15 bases matching TRBD2. Germline V gene lookup returns CDR1 SSHAT and CDR2 FNYEAQ (reference sequence). The CDR3 extends over 18 amino acids. The CDR3 loop reads CASSRGTSGRHYQETQYF. The DNA of the CDR3 is TGTGCTAGCAGCCGCGGGACTAGCGGGAGGCACTACCAAGAGACCCAGTACTTC.

This clone was detected only a few times. The J gene is TRBJ2-3, the V gene TRBV4-1, with D perhaps TRBD1 (5 bases). The V gene lost 1 base and the J gene lost 0 bases, with 11 bases spanning the gap. Germline loops: CDR1 MGHRA, CDR2 YSYEKL. CDR3 length: 16 residues. The CDR3 loop reads CASSQVRASSTDTQYF. In DNA form, the CDR3 reads TGCGCCAGCAGCCAAGTCAGGGCAAGTAGCACAGATACGCAGTATTTT.

This sequence joins TRBV11-3 and TRBJ2-7, with a weak D call TRBD1 (5 bases). V was trimmed by 1 base and J by 5 bases, leaving 12 bases between them. The germline CDR1 and CDR2 sequences are SGHNT and YENEEA. The CDR3 covers 14 residues. The CDR3 DNA sequence: TGTGCCAGCAGCTTAGTTCAGGGAAGCCACGAGCAGTACTTC. Protein sequence: CASSLVQGSHEQYF. The complete variable domain, with remaining parts taken from reference TRBV11-3 and TRBJ2-7, reads EAGVVQSPRYKIIEKKQPVAFWCNPISGHNTLYWYLQNLGQGPELLIRYENEEAVDDSQLPKDRFSAERLKGVDSTLKIQPAELGDSAVYLCASSLVQGSHEQYFGPGTRLTVT.

This clone has just one count. The genes are TRBV7-6 and TRBJ2-7; maybe TRBD1 (6 bases). CDR3 length: 15 residues. Germline V gives CDR1 SGHVS, CDR2 FNYEAQ. V was clipped by 1 base and J by 7 bases, with 17 bases between them. The CDR3 reads CASSLEARGLGEQYF. Here the CDR3 DNA reads TGTGCCAGCAGCTTAGAGGCCAGGGGCCTGGGAGAGCAGTACTTC. The complete variable domain, with remaining parts taken from reference TRBV7-6 and TRBJ2-7, reads GAGVSQSPRYKVTKRGQDVALRCDPISGHVSLYWYRQALGQGPEFLTYFNYEAQQDKSGLPNDRFSAERPEGSISTLTIQRTEQRDSAMYRCASSLEARGLGEQYFGPGTRLTVT.

J is TRBJ1-2 and V is TRBV29-1; tentatively, D is TRBD1 (5 bases). The V end lost 3 bases, the J end lost 8 bases, and 13 bases lay between the germline ends. CDR3 length equals 12 residues. Germline-derived CDR1 and CDR2 are SQVTM and ANQGSEA. Written as DNA, the CDR3 is TGCAGCGTTGATGCCGGGGGAGACGGCTACACCTTC. Translating it yields CSVDAGGDGYTF.

This chain joins TRBV7-8 and TRBJ2-1; TRBD2 matches 15 bases. With V trimmed by 3 bases and J by 9 bases, 12 bases remained unmatched. CDR1 SGHVS and CDR2 FQNEAQ come from the germline V gene. The CDR3 covers 18 residues. The CDR3 protein is CASSFRTSGRAEVGEQFF. Written as DNA, the CDR3 is TGTGCCAGCAGCTTCCGGACTAGCGGGAGGGCCGAGGTGGGTGAGCAGTTCTTC.

This clone was observed a few times. J is TRBJ2-5 and V is TRBV6-1; 7 nucleotides match TRBD1. This CDR3 contains 15 residues. Trimming took 1 base from V and 2 from J; bases not matched to a gene: 4. The germline V gene encodes CDR1 MNHNS and CDR2 SASEGT. DNA of the CDR3: TGTGCCAGCAGTGAAGACAGGGGAGTTCAAGAGACCCAGTACTTC. This gives the protein CASSEDRGVQETQYF.

J is TRBJ2-3 and V is TRBV5-4; TRBD1 matches at 9 bases. The germline gives CDR1 SGHNT, CDR2 YYREEE (reference sequence). CDR3 length: 15 amino acids. V trimming: 5 bases; J trimming: 2 bases; junction bases outside the gene matches: 6. The CDR3 protein is CASRLGTGYTDTQYF. CDR3 nucleotide sequence: TGTGCCAGCAGACTCGGGACAGGGTACACAGATACGCAGTATTTT. Complete variable domain (other parts from reference TRBV5-4 and TRBJ2-3): ETGVTQSPTHLIKTRGQQVTLRCSSQSGHNTVSWYQQALGQGPQFIFQYYREEENGRGNFPPRFSGLQFPNYSSELNVNALELDDSALYLCASRLGTGYTDTQYFGPGTRLTVL.

About this clone: The junction differs from germline at one of its ends, possibly a read error. The V and J genes are TRBV7-9 and TRBJ2-5; weak D call: TRBD1 (5 bases). The CDR3 loop spans 14 amino acids. Germline CDR1 SEHNR, CDR2 FQNEAQ (reference sequence). In DNA form, the CDR3 reads TGTTCCAGCAGCTTGGCAGGGTTGGTGGAGACCCAGTACTTC. Protein: CSSSLAGLVETQYF.

This clone was seen more than once but under ten times. The chain carries TRBV5-4 and TRBJ2-7; TRBD1 aligns across 11 bases. CDR1 and CDR2 from the germline V gene are SGHNT and YYREEE (reference sequence). V lost 2 bases and J lost 7; bases outside the gene matches: 5. The CDR3 runs to 14 residues. This CDR3 is CASSFGTGGLEQYF. The CDR3, as DNA: TGTGCCAGCAGCTTTGGGACAGGGGGTCTAGAGCAGTACTTC.

This clone was observed once. This chain connects TRBV4-1 to TRBJ1-2, with 7 bases fitting TRBD1. Germline loops: CDR1 MGHRA, CDR2 YSYEKL. The CDR3 is 15 amino acids. The trim removed 2 bases at V and 4 bases at J, leaving 7 bases unmatched. The CDR3 region is CASSQSTGSLYGYTF. As DNA, the CDR3 is TGCGCCAGCAGCCAATCGACAGGGTCCCTCTATGGCTACACCTTC.

The chain links TRBV2 to TRBJ1-1, with a possible D match to TRBD1 (6 bases). The ends were cut back, 8 bases at V and 4 bases at J, with 20 bases in the middle. CDR3 length: 15 residues. The germline V gene has CDR1 SNHLY and CDR2 FYNNEI. The CDR3 nucleotides read TGTGCCAGCTCCTCGGGGAGGGGGGCGATCACTGAAGCTTTCTTT. Amino acids: CASSSGRGAITEAFF.

Regarding this clone: The junction departs from germline at one end; a sequencing error may be responsible. This sequence joins TRBV7-7 and TRBJ2-1; 13 bases agree with TRBD2. Germline CDR1 SSHAT, CDR2 FNYEAQ (reference sequence). This CDR3 region has 16 residues. The CDR3 coding sequence is TGTGCTAGCAGCCCGTTGGGACTAGCGGGATTGAATGAGCAGTTCTTC. Translating gives CASSPLGLAGLNEQFF.

This chain joins TRBV19 and TRBJ2-6; 8 nucleotides line up with TRBD1. The V gene end was trimmed by 6 bases and the J gene end by 0 bases; junction bases not matched to a gene: 10. Germline V gene lookup returns CDR1 LNHDA and CDR2 SQIVND (reference sequence). The CDR3 consists of 18 residues. CDR3 sequence (DNA): TGTGCCAGTAGAGTATCGGGACAGGATTTCTCTGGGGCCAACGTCCTGACTTTC. It yields the protein CASRVSGQDFSGANVLTF.

Concerning this clone: Other nucleotide sequences from this sample produce the same CDR3. Here the CDR3 DNA reads TGTGCCAGCAGTTTACTCGGGGGGTTTAGCAATCAGCCCCAGCATTTT. Amino acids: CASSLLGGFSNQPQHF. The chain is built from TRBV27 and TRBJ1-5; possibly TRBD1 for D (5 bases). The CDR3 loop spans 16 amino acids. The V gene lost 2 bases and the J gene lost 0 bases, with 11 bases spanning the gap. Germline V gene sequence: CDR1 MNHEY, CDR2 SMNVEV (reference sequence).